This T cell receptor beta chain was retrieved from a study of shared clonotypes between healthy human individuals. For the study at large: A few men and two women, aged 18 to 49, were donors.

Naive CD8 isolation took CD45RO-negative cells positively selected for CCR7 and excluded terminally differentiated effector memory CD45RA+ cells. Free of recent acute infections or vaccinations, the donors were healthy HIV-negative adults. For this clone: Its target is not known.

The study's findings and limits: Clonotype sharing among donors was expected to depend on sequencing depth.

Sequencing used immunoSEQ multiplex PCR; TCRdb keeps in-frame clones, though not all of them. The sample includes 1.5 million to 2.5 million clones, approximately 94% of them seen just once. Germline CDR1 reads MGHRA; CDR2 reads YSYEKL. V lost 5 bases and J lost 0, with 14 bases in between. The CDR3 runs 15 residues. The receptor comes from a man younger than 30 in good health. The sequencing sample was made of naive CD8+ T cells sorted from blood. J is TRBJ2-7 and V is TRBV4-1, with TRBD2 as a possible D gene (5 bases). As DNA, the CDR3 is TGCGCCAGCAGCAACCTAGCAGTTAGCTCCTACGAGCAGTACTTC. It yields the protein CASSNLAVSSYEQYF.